This T cell receptor beta chain was identified in a study of cytomegalovirus exposure and HLA in healthy donors. Notes on the study in general: Further analysis was carried out later, and it showed several of the most significant clusters appearing linked to common viral pathogens. Some highly shared sequence variants likely arose as a pipeline artifact.

Researchers ran the PCR with 60 Vbeta and 13 Jbeta primers. Data came from immunoSEQ multiplex PCR; TCRdb stores just in-frame clones and leaves some out. The sample records 130,000 to 150,000 clones, around four fifths being singletons. Note on this clone: Antigen unknown.

This receptor was identified in a boy between 2 and 10 years old in good health and CMV-seronegative. Sequencing used PBMCs.

This chain's CDR3 is CASSLAQQVGDSSYEQYF. The DNA for the CDR3 is TGTGCCAGCAGCTTAGCCCAACAGGTGGGGGACAGCTCCTACGAGCAGTACTTC. The gene calls are TRBV7-2 and TRBJ2-7; 7 bases agree with TRBD1. With 0 bases clipped from V and 0 bases from J, the junction kept 11 bases outside the gene matches. This CDR3 is 18 amino acids long. CDR1 and CDR2 from the germline V gene are SGHTA and FQGNSA.